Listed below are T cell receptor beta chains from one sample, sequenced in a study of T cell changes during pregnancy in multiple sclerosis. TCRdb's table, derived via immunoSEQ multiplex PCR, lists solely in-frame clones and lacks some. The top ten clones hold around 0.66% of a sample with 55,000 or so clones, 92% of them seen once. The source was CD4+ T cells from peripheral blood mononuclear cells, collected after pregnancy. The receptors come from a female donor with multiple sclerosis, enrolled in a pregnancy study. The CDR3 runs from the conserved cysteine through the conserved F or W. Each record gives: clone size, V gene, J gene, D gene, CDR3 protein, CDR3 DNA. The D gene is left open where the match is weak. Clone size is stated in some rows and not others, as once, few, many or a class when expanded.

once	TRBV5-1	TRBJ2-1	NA	CASSPRTVYNEQFF	TGCGCCAGCAGCCCCAGGACAGTTTACAATGAGCAGTTCTTC
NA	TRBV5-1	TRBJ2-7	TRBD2	CASSAPRRASGGAAYEQYF	TGCGCCAGCAGCGCCCCCCGGCGGGCTAGCGGGGGGGCGGCCTACGAGCAGTACTTC
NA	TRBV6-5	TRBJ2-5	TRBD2	CASSYGRSGGRETQYF	TGTGCCAGCAGTTACGGTCGGAGCGGGGGCAGGGAGACCCAGTACTTC
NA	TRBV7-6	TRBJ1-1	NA	CASSLGPHTEAFF	TGTGCCAGCAGCTTAGGGCCCCATACCGAAGCTTTCTTT
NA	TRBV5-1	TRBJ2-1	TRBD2	CASGTSGTYNEQFF	TGCGCCAGCGGGACTAGCGGCACCTACAATGAGCAGTTCTTC
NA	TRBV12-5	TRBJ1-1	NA	CASGFSYGQKNTEAFF	TGTGCTAGTGGTTTCTCGTATGGACAGAAGAACACTGAAGCTTTCTTT
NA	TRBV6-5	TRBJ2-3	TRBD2	CASSLAGGRLDTQYF	TGTGCCAGCAGTTTGGCGGGGGGGCGTTTAGATACGCAGTATTTT
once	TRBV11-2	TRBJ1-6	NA	CASSFHGHGGGSPLHF	TGTGCCAGCAGCTTTCATGGCCATGGAGGTGGTTCACCCCTCCACTTT
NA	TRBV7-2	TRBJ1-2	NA	CASSLDGRRGYTF	TGTGCCAGCAGCTTAGATGGGAGACGGGGCTACACCTTC
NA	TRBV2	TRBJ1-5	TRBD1	CASSPGQSNQPQHF	TGTGCCAGCAGTCCGGGACAGTCCAATCAGCCCCAGCATTTT
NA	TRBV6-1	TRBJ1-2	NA	CASSEAWEGYGYTF	TGTGCCAGCAGTGAAGCGTGGGAGGGATATGGCTACACCTTC
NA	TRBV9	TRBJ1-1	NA	CASSRYGQNTEAFF	TGTGCCAGCAGTCGTTACGGTCAGAACACTGAAGCTTTCTTT
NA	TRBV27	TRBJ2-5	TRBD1	CASSTRKGQGAETQYF	TGTGCCAGCAGTACAAGAAAAGGACAGGGAGCAGAGACCCAGTACTTC
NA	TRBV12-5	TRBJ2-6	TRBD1	CASGQGAGGANVLTF	TGTGCTAGTGGACAGGGGGCCGGTGGGGCCAACGTCCTGACTTTC
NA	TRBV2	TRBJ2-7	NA	CASSEGALTLYEQYF	TGTGCCAGCAGTGAAGGAGCCCTAACGCTTTACGAGCAGTACTTC
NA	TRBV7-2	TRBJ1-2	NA	CASSLSTGNYGYTF	TGTGCCAGCAGCTTATCGACAGGCAACTATGGCTACACCTTC
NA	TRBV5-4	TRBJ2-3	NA	CASSFPGQRTDTQYF	TGTGCCAGCAGCTTCCCGGGACAACGCACAGATACGCAGTATTTT
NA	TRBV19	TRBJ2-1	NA	CASSRTLGVYEQFF	TGTGCCAGTAGTCGGACGTTAGGGGTGTATGAGCAGTTCTTC
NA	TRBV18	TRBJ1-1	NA	CASSPQGNTEAFF	TGTGCCAGCTCACCGCAGGGGAACACTGAAGCTTTCTTT
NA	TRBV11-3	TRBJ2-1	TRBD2	CASSSGTSGGVNEQFF	TGTGCCAGCAGCTCGGGGACTAGCGGGGGGGTGAATGAGCAGTTCTTC
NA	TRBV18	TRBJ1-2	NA	CASSDKGLHGYTF	TGTGCCAGCTCAGACAAGGGGTTGCATGGCTACACCTTC
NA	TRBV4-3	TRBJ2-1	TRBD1	CASSQDQGARAYNEQFF	TGCGCCAGCAGCCAAGACCAGGGGGCGCGGGCCTACAATGAGCAGTTCTTC
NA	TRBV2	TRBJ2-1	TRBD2	CASSYGLAGAYNEQFF	TGTGCCAGCAGTTACGGACTAGCGGGGGCTTACAATGAGCAGTTCTTC
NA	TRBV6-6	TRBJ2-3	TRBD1	CASSRGRGTDTQYF	TGTGCCAGCAGCAGGGGGCGCGGGACAGATACGCAGTATTTT
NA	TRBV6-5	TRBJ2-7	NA	CASSLPSAEQYF	TGTGCCAGCAGTTTACCTAGCGCCGAGCAGTACTTC
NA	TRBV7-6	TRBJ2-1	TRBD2	CASSSINGGGYNEQFF	TGTGCCAGCAGCTCCATTAACGGGGGGGGCTACAATGAGCAGTTCTTC
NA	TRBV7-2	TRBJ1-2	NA	CASSPRTVYGYTF	TGTGCCAGCAGCCCCCGGACAGTCTATGGCTACACCTTC
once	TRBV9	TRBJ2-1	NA	CASSQTAPGSYNEQFF	TGTGCCAGCAGCCAGACAGCCCCCGGCTCCTACAATGAGCAGTTCTTC
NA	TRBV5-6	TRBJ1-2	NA	CASSLGGQIGYTF	TGTGCCAGCAGCCTGGGGGGGCAAATCGGCTACACCTTC
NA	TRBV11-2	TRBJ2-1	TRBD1	CASSLYQGAQDEQFF	TGTGCCAGCAGCTTATACCAGGGGGCGCAGGATGAGCAGTTCTTC
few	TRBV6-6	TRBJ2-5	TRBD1	CASSYSVRDRETQYF	TGTGCCAGCAGTTACTCCGTCCGGGACAGAGAGACCCAGTACTTC
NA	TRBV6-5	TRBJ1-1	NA	CASSYTGQTEAFF	TGTGCCAGCAGTTATACAGGACAAACTGAAGCTTTCTTT
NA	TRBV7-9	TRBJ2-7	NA	CASSLGGQRSPYEQYF	TGTGCCAGCAGCTTAGGAGGACAGCGTTCGCCCTACGAGCAGTACTTC
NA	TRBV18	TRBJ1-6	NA	CASSPRNGGDSPLHF	TGTGCCAGCTCACCGAGGAACGGTGGTGATTCACCCCTCCACTTT
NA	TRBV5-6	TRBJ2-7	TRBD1	CASSRDRGHEQYF	TGTGCCAGCAGCCGGGACAGGGGGCACGAGCAGTACTTC
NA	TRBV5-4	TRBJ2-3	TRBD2	CASSLPGGGGTDTQYF	TGTGCCAGCAGCTTGCCTGGCGGGGGGGGGACAGATACGCAGTATTTT